This is a list of T cell receptor beta chains from one sample in a study of CD8+CD57+ T cells in acquired aplastic anemia. Using its own MiXCR run on the reads, TCRdb lists one record per CDR3 protein. The sample consists of 150,000 to 200,000 distinct CDR3 sequences, less than 60% of them appearing once. The sample taken for sequencing was sorted CD4+, CD8+, or CD8+CD57+ T cells (not recorded which) from PBMCs. These receptor sequences come from a human donor with aplastic anemia. The CDR3 runs from the conserved cysteine through the conserved F or W. The D gene is left open where the match is weak. Part of the rows lack a size; the others show once, few, many or a class for expanded clones.

D gene	clone size	V gene	CDR3 protein
.	.	TRBV6-1	CASMAYEQYF
TRBD1	many	TRBV24-1	CATSDARTGVRTDTQYF
.	few	TRBV20-1	CSASKGEEQETQYF
.	.	TRBV20-1	CSARKRGTDTQYF
.	few	TRBV19	CASRGQIHGNSPLHF
TRBD1	.	TRBV10-3	CAISGTGTGDEKLFF
.	.	TRBV2	CASRILGSNTGELFF
TRBD2	many	TRBV20-1	CSARDLRLAGGPGELFF
.	once	TRBV5-6	CASSRTVSTDTQYF
.	few	TRBV2	CARGTGFNEQYF